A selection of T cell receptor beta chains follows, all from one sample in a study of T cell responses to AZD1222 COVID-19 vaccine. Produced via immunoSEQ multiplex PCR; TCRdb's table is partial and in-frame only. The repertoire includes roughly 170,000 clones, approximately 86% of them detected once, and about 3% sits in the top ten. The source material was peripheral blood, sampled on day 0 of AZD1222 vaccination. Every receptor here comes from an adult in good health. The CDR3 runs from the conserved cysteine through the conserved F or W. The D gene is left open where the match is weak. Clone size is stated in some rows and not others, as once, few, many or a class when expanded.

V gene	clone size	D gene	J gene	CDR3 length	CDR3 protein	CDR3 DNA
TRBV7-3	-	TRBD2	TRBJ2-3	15	CASTLTSGRRDTQYF	TGTGCCAGCACCCTCACTAGCGGTAGAAGAGATACGCAGTATTTT
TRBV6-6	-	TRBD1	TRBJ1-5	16	CASTSGQENSNQPQHF	TGTGCCAGCACCTCCGGACAGGAAAATAGCAATCAGCCCCAGCATTTT
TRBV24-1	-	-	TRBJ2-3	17	CATSDRPGRSGTDTQYF	TGTGCCACCAGTGATAGACCGGGTAGATCAGGGACAGATACGCAGTATTTT
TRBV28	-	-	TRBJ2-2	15	CASSSPSTASGELFF	TGTGCCAGCAGTTCACCTTCTACCGCCTCCGGGGAGCTGTTTTTT
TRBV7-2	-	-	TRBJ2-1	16	CASSLAGTGWNNEQFF	TGTGCCAGCAGCCTAGCCGGGACCGGGTGGAACAATGAGCAGTTCTTC
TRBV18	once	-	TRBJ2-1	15	CASSPPNPIYNEQFF	TGTGCCAGCTCACCACCGAACCCGATTTACAATGAGCAGTTCTTC
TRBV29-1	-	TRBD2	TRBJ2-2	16	CSAGLGFASNTGELFF	TGCAGCGCAGGACTAGGTTTTGCTTCGAACACCGGGGAGCTGTTTTTT
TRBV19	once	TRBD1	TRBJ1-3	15	CASSWGTDAGNTIYF	TGTGCCAGTAGCTGGGGGACAGATGCTGGAAACACCATATATTTT
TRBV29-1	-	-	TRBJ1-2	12	CSVDRQAYGYTF	TGCAGCGTTGACCGCCAGGCCTATGGCTACACCTTC
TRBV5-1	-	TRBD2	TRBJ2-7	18	CASSPDRGRTSGSYEQYF	TGCGCCAGCAGCCCCGACAGGGGGAGAACTAGCGGGAGTTACGAGCAGTACTTC
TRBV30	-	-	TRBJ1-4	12	CAWSRQDEKLFF	TGTGCCTGGAGTCGCCAGGATGAAAAACTGTTTTTT
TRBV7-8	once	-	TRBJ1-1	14	CASSSPPAITEAFF	TGTGCCAGCAGCTCGCCCCCTGCTATTACTGAAGCTTTCTTT
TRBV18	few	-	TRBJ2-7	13	CASSPGQVAEQYF	TGTGCCAGCTCACCGGGGCAGGTGGCCGAGCAGTACTTC
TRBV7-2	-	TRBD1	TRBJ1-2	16	CASSLRQGARVGGYTF	TGTGCCAGCAGCTTGAGGCAGGGGGCCAGAGTGGGTGGCTACACCTTC
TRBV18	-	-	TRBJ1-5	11	CASSPLRPQHF	TGTGCCAGCTCACCATTACGGCCCCAGCATTTT
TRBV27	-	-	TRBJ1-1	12	CASSPGHTEAFF	TGTGCCAGCAGTCCGGGGCACACTGAAGCTTTCTTT
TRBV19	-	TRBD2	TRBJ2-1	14	CASSPTSGRFEQFF	TGTGCCAGTAGTCCAACTAGCGGGAGGTTTGAGCAGTTCTTC
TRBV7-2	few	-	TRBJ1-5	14	CASSQNRGGQPQHF	TGTGCCAGCAGCCAAAACAGAGGGGGTCAGCCCCAGCATTTT
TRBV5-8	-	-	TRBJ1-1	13	CASRRLPNTEAFF	TGTGCCAGCAGGCGACTCCCGAACACTGAAGCTTTCTTT
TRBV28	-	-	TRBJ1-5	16	CASSFRARYSNQPQHF	TGTGCCAGCAGTTTCAGGGCGAGGTATAGCAATCAGCCCCAGCATTTT
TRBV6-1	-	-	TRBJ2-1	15	CASSEDPGSIDEQFF	TGTGCCAGCAGTGAAGACCCGGGTTCGATCGATGAGCAGTTCTTC
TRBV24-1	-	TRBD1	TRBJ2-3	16	CATSDPQGAGTDTQYF	TGTGCCACCAGTGACCCCCAGGGGGCCGGCACAGATACGCAGTATTTT
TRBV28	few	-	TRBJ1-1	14	CASTLGGYNTEAFF	TGTGCCAGCACTTTAGGGGGTTACAACACTGAAGCTTTCTTT
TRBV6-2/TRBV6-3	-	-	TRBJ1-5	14	CASSASGSNQPQHF	TGTGCCAGCAGTGCGTCGGGTAGCAATCAGCCCCAGCATTTT
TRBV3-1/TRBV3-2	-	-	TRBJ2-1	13	CASSQAAGNEQFF	TGTGCCAGCAGCCAAGCGGCGGGCAATGAGCAGTTCTTC
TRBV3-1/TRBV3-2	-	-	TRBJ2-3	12	CASSPHTDTQYF	TGTGCCAGCAGCCCCCACACAGATACGCAGTATTTT
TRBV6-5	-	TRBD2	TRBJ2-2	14	CASGGLYNTGELFF	TGTGCCAGCGGGGGACTATATAACACCGGGGAGCTGTTTTTT
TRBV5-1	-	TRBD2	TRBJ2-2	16	CASSSLLAGGTGELFF	TGCGCCAGCAGCTCCCTGCTAGCGGGAGGCACCGGGGAGCTGTTTTTT
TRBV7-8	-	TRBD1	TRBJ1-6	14	CASSPRQGNSPLHF	TGTGCCAGCAGCCCTAGACAGGGGAATTCACCCCTCCACTTT
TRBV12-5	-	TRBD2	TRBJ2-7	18	CASGLVPKSGRILGEQYF	TGTGCTAGTGGTTTGGTACCGAAGAGCGGGAGGATTTTGGGAGAGCAGTACTTC
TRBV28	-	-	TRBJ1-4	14	CASSPPGQGEKLFF	TGTGCCAGCAGTCCCCCAGGGCAGGGTGAAAAACTGTTTTTT
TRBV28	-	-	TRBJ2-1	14	CASSLGGGGYEQFF	TGTGCCAGCAGTTTAGGCGGTGGTGGGTATGAGCAGTTCTTC
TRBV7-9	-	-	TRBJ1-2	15	CASSLNSGGFYGYTF	TGTGCCAGCAGCTTAAACTCGGGTGGGTTTTATGGCTACACCTTC
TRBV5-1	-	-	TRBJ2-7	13	CASSLGMGGEQYF	TGCGCCAGCAGCTTGGGTATGGGGGGCGAGCAGTACTTC
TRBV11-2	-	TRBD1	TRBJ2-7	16	CASSLGQDRIKYEQYF	TGTGCCAGCAGCTTAGGCCAGGACAGGATTAAATACGAGCAGTACTTC
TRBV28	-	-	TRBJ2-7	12	CASSFVRYEQYF	TGTGCCAGCAGTTTTGTCAGGTACGAGCAGTACTTC
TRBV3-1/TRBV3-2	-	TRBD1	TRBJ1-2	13	CASSQQDRSGYTF	TGTGCCAGCAGTCAACAGGACAGGTCCGGCTACACCTTC
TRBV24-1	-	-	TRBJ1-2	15	CATSDFGPSGYGYTF	TGTGCCACCAGTGATTTCGGCCCGTCAGGCTATGGCTACACCTTC
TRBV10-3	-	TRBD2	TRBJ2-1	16	CAATGTSGSSYNEQFF	TGTGCCGCCACCGGGACTAGCGGGAGCTCCTACAATGAGCAGTTCTTC
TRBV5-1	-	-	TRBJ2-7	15	CASSPGTVGSYEQYF	TGCGCCAGCAGCCCCGGGACCGTCGGGTCCTACGAGCAGTACTTC
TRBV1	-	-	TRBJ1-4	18	CTSSRGTGEFRQNEKLFF	TGCACCAGCAGCCGAGGGACAGGGGAATTTCGGCAAAATGAAAAACTGTTTTTT
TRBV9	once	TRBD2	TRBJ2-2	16	CASSVGPSGSTGELFF	TGTGCCAGCAGCGTAGGGCCTAGCGGGAGCACCGGGGAGCTGTTTTTT
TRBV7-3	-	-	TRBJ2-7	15	CASSALPGSSYEQYF	TGTGCCAGCAGCGCACTTCCCGGGAGCTCCTACGAGCAGTACTTC
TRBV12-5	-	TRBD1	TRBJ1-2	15	CASGWDRGRVYGYTF	TGTGCTAGTGGCTGGGACAGGGGGCGGGTCTATGGCTACACCTTC
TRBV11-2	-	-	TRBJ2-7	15	CASSNIGEAIYEQYF	TGTGCCAGCAGCAATATCGGGGAAGCAATCTACGAGCAGTACTTC
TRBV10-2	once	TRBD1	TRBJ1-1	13	CASSGTGGTEAFF	TGCGCCAGCAGTGGGACAGGGGGCACTGAAGCTTTCTTT
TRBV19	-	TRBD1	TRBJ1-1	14	CASTLGQGNTEAFF	TGTGCCAGTACCCTCGGACAGGGGAACACTGAAGCTTTCTTT
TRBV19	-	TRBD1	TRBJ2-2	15	CASSEDRRLTGELFF	TGTGCCAGTAGCGAGGACAGGCGGCTCACCGGGGAGCTGTTTTTT
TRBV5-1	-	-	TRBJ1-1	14	CASSLLSGNTEAFF	TGCGCCAGCAGCCTGTTGTCCGGGAACACTGAAGCTTTCTTT
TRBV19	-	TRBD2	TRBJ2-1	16	CASSEAGGSSYNEQFF	TGTGCCAGTAGCGAAGCGGGAGGGAGCTCCTACAATGAGCAGTTCTTC
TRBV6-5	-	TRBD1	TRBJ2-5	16	CASSYFPDRGAETQYF	TGTGCCAGCAGTTACTTTCCGGACAGGGGCGCAGAGACCCAGTACTTC
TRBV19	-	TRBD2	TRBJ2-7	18	CASSIVPPLAGEGYEQYF	TGTGCCAGTAGTATAGTTCCCCCACTAGCGGGAGAAGGGTACGAGCAGTACTTC
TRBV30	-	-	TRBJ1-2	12	CASDGDDYGYTF	TGTGCCTCGGACGGGGACGACTATGGCTACACCTTC